These 4 T cell receptor beta chains were sequenced from one sample in a study of blood T cell repertoires in COVID-19 (dated by TCRdb to 2020 to 2022). To prepare the library, the immunoSEQ multiplex PCR assay was applied. TCRdb holds this immuneACCESS table with in-frame rearrangements only. Some clones are missing; in checked studies, unresolved V genes explain under half, and the rest has no known cause. In all, the sample holds 150,000 or so clones, and approximately 79% of those were seen once. The top ten clonotypes cover 7.5% to 8.5% of the sample. Sequencing input: peripheral blood. Every receptor here comes from a woman aged 55-70 years with COVID-19, enrolled during active disease.

The chain joins TRBV14 to TRBJ2-1; tentative D call: TRBD1 (5 bases). The CDR3 spans 17 residues. Per the germline V gene, CDR1 is SGHDN and CDR2 is FVKESK. V was shortened by 5 bases and J by 5 bases, with 22 bases between the two germline ends. The CDR3 DNA reads as TGTGCCAGCAGCGAAACTGGGGCCTCCTCGGCCGACAATGAGCAGTTCTTC. Residues: CASSETGASSADNEQFF. Based on the CDR3 plus reference TRBV14 and TRBJ2-1, the full variable domain is EAGVTQFPSHSVIEKGQTVTLRCDPISGHDNLYWYRRVMGKEIKFLLHFVKESKQDESGMPNNRFLAERTGGTYSTLKVQPAELEDSGVYFCASSETGASSADNEQFFGPGTRLTVL.

This clone was seen only a few times. The rearrangement links TRBV13 to TRBJ2-7, with TRBD2 matching over 7 bases. CDR1 PRHDT and CDR2 FYEKMQ come from the germline V gene (reference sequence). There are 16 residues in the CDR3. Trimming at V came to 0 bases and at J to 3 bases, leaving 8 bases not matched to a gene. The CDR3 here is CASSLGTWGGSYEQYF. The CDR3 DNA is TGTGCCAGCAGCTTAGGTACCTGGGGCGGGAGCTACGAGCAGTACTTC.

This clone was counted a single time. V gene TRBV5-6 combines with J gene TRBJ1-2, with TRBD1 identical over 10 bases. V lost 2 bases and J lost 2; bases outside the gene matches: 9. Germline assignment: CDR1 SGHDT and CDR2 YYEEEE. The CDR3 length is 17 residues. The CDR3: CASSLVGQGNQNYGYTF. CDR3 nucleotide sequence: TGTGCCAGCAGCTTAGTGGGACAGGGGAATCAGAACTATGGCTACACCTTC.

The J gene is TRBJ2-5, the V gene TRBV6-2 or TRBV6-3; 7 bases line up with TRBD2. CDR3 size: 14 residues. With 2 bases clipped from V and 2 bases from J, the junction kept 2 bases outside the gene matches. CDR1 and CDR2 (germline): MNHEY, SVGEGT. CDR3 sequence: CASSYPGGQETQYF. The CDR3 DNA follows: TGTGCCAGCAGTTACCCGGGGGGTCAAGAGACCCAGTACTTC.